The sequence of this TCR beta chain was determined in a study of blood T cells in healthy people across ages. V was clipped by 4 bases and J by 4 bases; unmatched bases: 10. The germline V gene encodes CDR1 MNHNY and CDR2 SVGAGI (reference sequence). The CDR3 runs to 16 residues. PCR was performed a second time for roughly 7 to 12 cycles using a sample-barcoded 5' primer and a J-beta primer mix. A single record per CDR3 protein comes from TCRdb applying MiXCR to the 5' RACE reads. The sample includes about a million distinct CDR3 sequences, roughly 47% seen only once; the top ten take about a fifth. Sequenced material: blood. J is TRBJ1-5 and V is TRBV6-6; 7 nucleotides line up with TRBD1. The clonotype comes from an older woman in good health. The CDR3 sequence is CASSSVSQGGNQPQHF. CDR3 sequence (DNA): TGTGCCAGCAGTTCAGTCTCTCAGGGGGGAAATCAGCCCCAGCATTTT.